This TCR beta chain was profiled in a study of cytomegalovirus exposure and HLA in healthy donors. Findings and limits, study-wide: TCR beta chains numbering more than 150 were designated cytomegalovirus-associated. Sequencing likely caused a cluster of highly shared sequence variants.

Comment on this clone: Its antigen remains unknown.

J was trimmed by 11 bases and V by 5 bases; bases with no gene match: 11. CDR1 and CDR2 (germline): SNHLY, FYNNEI. The CDR3 spans 14 residues. Healthy bone marrow donors made up the donors. This PCR relied on a set of 60 Vbeta primers and 13 Jbeta primers. Some clones are missing from TCRdb's copy, which holds only in-frame ones; the method was immunoSEQ multiplex PCR. The sample records roughly 90,000 clones, over 70% being singletons. Sequenced: PBMCs. The source of this sequence is a man aged 25-40 years in good health and CMV-seropositive. V gene TRBV2 combines with J gene TRBJ2-5, with 10 nucleotides matching TRBD1. CDR3 residues: CASSFDRGRGEQYF. The CDR3, as DNA: TGTGCCAGCAGTTTCGACAGGGGGCGAGGGGAGCAGTACTTC.